Listed here is a single T cell receptor beta chain. The record originates from a study of blood T cell repertoires in COVID-19. At the level of the study: Collection of acute and convalescent COVID-19 samples took place in the United States, Italy and Spain. Sample material is recorded as cDNA or gDNA derived from T cells, B-cell-depleted T cells, or PBMCs.

Study processing details: Amplification of reference gene primers provided the estimated nucleated cell counts. Profiling relied on immunoSEQ multiplex PCR, and the TCRdb table lists in-frame clones only, not all of them. V and J calls and clone size come straight from that table; D and trimming were deduced from the DNA. This sample has about 250,000 clones, with 88% found just once. Between the trimmed V and J ends, which lost 1 base and 4 bases, there was a span of 13 bases. The CDR3 covers 16 residues. Germline loops: CDR1 LGHNA, CDR2 YNFKEQ. This clonotype originated in a woman aged 25 to 39 with acute or convalescent COVID-19. Sequencing input: peripheral blood. The chain joins TRBV4-2 to TRBJ1-4; D ambiguous. CDR3 region: CASSQGNQADNEKLFF. DNA for the CDR3: TGTGCCAGCAGCCAAGGGAATCAGGCCGATAATGAAAAACTGTTTTTT.